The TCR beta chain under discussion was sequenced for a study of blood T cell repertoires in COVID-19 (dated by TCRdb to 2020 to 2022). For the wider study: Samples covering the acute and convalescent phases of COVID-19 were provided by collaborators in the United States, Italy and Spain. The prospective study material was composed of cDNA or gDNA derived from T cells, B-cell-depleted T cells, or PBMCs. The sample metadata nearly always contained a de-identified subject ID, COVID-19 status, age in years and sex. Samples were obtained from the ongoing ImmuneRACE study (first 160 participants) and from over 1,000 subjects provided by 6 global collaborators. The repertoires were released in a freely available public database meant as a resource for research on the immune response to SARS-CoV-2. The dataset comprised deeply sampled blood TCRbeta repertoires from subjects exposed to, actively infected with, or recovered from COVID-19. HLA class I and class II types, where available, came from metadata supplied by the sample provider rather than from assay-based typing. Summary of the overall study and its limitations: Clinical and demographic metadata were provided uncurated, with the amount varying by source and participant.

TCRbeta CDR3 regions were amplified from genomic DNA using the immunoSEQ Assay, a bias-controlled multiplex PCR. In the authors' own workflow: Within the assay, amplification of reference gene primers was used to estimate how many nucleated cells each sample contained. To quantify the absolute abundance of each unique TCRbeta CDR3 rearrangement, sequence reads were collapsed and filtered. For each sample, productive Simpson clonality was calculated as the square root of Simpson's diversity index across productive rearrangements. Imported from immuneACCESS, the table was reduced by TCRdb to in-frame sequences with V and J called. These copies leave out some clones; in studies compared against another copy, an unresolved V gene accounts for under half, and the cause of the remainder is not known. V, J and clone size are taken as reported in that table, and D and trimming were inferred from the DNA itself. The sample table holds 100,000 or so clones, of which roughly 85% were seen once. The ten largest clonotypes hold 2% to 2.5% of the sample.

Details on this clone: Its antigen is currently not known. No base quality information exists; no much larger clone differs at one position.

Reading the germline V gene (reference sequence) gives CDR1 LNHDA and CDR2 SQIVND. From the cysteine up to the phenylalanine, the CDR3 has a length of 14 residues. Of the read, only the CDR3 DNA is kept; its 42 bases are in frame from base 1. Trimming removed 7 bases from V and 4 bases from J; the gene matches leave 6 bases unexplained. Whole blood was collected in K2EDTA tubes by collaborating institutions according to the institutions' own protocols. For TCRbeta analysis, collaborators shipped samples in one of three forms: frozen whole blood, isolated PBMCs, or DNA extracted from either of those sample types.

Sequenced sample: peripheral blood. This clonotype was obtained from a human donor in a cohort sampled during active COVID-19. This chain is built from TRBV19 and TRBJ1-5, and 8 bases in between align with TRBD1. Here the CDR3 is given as CASKYGTGNQPQHF. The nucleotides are TGTGCCAGTAAATACGGGACAGGTAATCAGCCCCAGCATTTT. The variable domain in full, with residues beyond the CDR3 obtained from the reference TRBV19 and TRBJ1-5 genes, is DGGITQSPKYLFRKEGQNVTLSCEQNLNHDAMYWYRQDPGQGLRLIYYSQIVNDFQKGDIAEGYSVSREKKESFPLTVTSAQKNPTAFYLCASKYGTGNQPQHFGDGTRLSIL.